Following are 12 T cell receptor beta chains from one sample sequenced in a study of beta chain features in type 1 diabetes. Expressed TCRB transcripts got sequenced, as all isolated RNA was reverse transcribed. The data were produced by immunoSEQ multiplex PCR, yet TCRdb's version contains in-frame clones alone and is incomplete. The sample has 130,000 to 150,000 clones, approximately 9.2% seen once. Sequencing was performed on central memory CD4+ T cells from blood. These receptors originate from a man younger than 35 in good health.

The gene calls are TRBV6-5 and TRBJ1-2, with 7 bases fitting TRBD1. CDR3 size: 14 residues. In germline, CDR1 is MNHEY, CDR2 SVGAGI. The V and J ends lost 4 bases and 4 bases, in that order; junction bases with no gene match: 6. The CDR3 protein is CASSSSDRVYGYTF. DNA for the CDR3: TGTGCCAGCAGTTCATCAGACAGGGTCTATGGCTACACCTTC.

The rearrangement uses TRBV5-4 and TRBJ2-7; 7 nucleotides align to TRBD2. CDR3 length: 16 residues. CDR1 SGHNT and CDR2 YYREEE come from the germline V gene (reference sequence). J gave up 4 bases and V 4 bases, and 14 bases lay outside the gene matches. The CDR3 loop is CASSRGNAGDPYEQYF. The CDR3 DNA follows: TGTGCCAGCAGCCGGGGGAATGCGGGAGACCCATACGAGCAGTACTTC.

V and J are TRBV19 and TRBJ2-7; 9 positions match TRBD1. This CDR3 comprises 12 residues. Losses at the gene ends were 9 bases for V and 4 bases for J; bases not matched to a gene: 4. Germline V gives CDR1 LNHDA, CDR2 SQIVND (reference sequence). The CDR3 nucleotides read TGTGCCAGCCGGGACAGGGAGTACGAGCAGTACTTC. Residues: CASRDREYEQYF.

The chain uses TRBV19 and TRBJ2-1; TRBD2 matches at 10 bases. This CDR3 is built from 13 residues. V lost 9 bases and J lost 7; bases outside the gene matches: 6. CDR1 and CDR2 from the germline V gene are LNHDA and SQIVND (reference sequence). CDR3 sequence: CASDTSGVNEQFF. The CDR3 nucleotides are TGTGCCAGCGATACTAGCGGGGTTAATGAGCAGTTCTTC.

The chain employs TRBV4-3 and TRBJ1-5; a possible D gene is TRBD1 (5 bases). Germline V gene lookup returns CDR1 LGHNA and CDR2 YSLEER. The CDR3 is 15 residues long. Trimming removed 2 bases at V and 2 bases at J, with 10 bases between. The DNA of the CDR3 is TGCGCCAGCAGCCAACAGGGAGGGGGCAATCAGCCCCAGCATTTT. Encoded protein: CASSQQGGGNQPQHF.

This clone was observed at least ten times. V gene TRBV18 combines with J gene TRBJ2-1; TRBD2 agrees at 7 bases. The germline gives CDR1 KGHSH, CDR2 LQKENI. V gave up 3 bases and J gave up 7 bases; unmatched junction bases: 15. CDR3 length equals 17 residues. The CDR3: CASSPMLSGGRGNEQFF. The CDR3 DNA follows: TGTGCCAGCTCACCTATGTTATCGGGGGGAAGAGGAAATGAGCAGTTCTTC.

This clone has a handful of counts. This chain connects TRBV4-1 to TRBJ2-3, with 7 bases identical to TRBD1. The ends lost 1 base at V and 0 bases at J; junction bases unmatched: 7. This CDR3 spans 17 amino acids. Germline V lookup: CDR1 MGHRA, CDR2 YSYEKL. The CDR3 here is CASSQGQGPTSTDTQYF. Here the CDR3 DNA reads TGCGCCAGCAGCCAAGGACAGGGACCCACTAGCACAGATACGCAGTATTTT.

The J gene is TRBJ2-5, the V gene TRBV5-1; D may be TRBD1 (5 bases). Between the trimmed V and J ends, which lost 6 bases and 5 bases, there was a span of 14 bases. CDR1 is SGHRS and CDR2 is YFSETQ in the germline V gene. The CDR3 runs to 13 residues. This chain's CDR3 is CASNPTGGETQYF. The CDR3 region has the DNA TGCGCCAGCAACCCCACAGGTGGGGAGACCCAGTACTTC.

This clone was found a few times. The chain joins TRBV29-1 to TRBJ1-2, with 10 bases identical to TRBD1. There are 13 residues in the CDR3. Germline-derived CDR1 and CDR2 are SQVTM and ANQGSEA. The J segment lost 8 bases and the V segment lost 0 bases, leaving 3 bases of the junction unmatched. In nucleotides, the CDR3 is TGCAGCGTTGAAGAGGGACAGGGGAGCGGCTACACCTTC. Translated, it gives CSVEEGQGSGYTF.

V is TRBV7-2 and J is TRBJ2-2; 7 bases fit TRBD1. The CDR3 totals 15 residues. J was trimmed by 4 bases and V by 2 bases; bases with no gene match: 4. The germline CDR1 and CDR2 sequences are SGHTA and FQGNSA. DNA for the CDR3: TGTGCCAGCAGCTTAAGGGGGCAGGGCACCGGGGAGCTGTTTTTT. Translated: CASSLRGQGTGELFF.

The chain has TRBV28 and TRBJ2-1; TRBD2 agrees at 10 bases. There are 16 residues in the CDR3. J gave up 7 bases and V 4 bases, and 10 bases lay outside the gene matches. Germline V gene lookup returns CDR1 MDHEN and CDR2 SYDVKM. CDR3 nucleotides: TGTGCCAGCAGTTCCGGGGCTAGCGGGGGCCATAATGAGCAGTTCTTC. Translation: CASSSGASGGHNEQFF.

This clone appeared many times. V and J are TRBV5-1 and TRBJ1-2; 10 bases line up with TRBD1. This CDR3 comprises 14 residues. Germline CDR1 is SGHRS and CDR2 is YFSETQ. V was clipped by 2 bases and J by 5 bases; unmatched bases: 3. In nucleotides, the CDR3 is TGCGCCAGCAGCTTTGACAGGGGGCATTATGGCTACACCTTC. Protein product: CASSFDRGHYGYTF.